This record looks at one T cell receptor (beta chain) sequence and its context. The antigen is undetermined. The record originates from a study of T-cell memory formation after mild COVID-19. Study results and limitations: Among contracting clones, CD4+ were mainly CM/EM and CD8+ enriched in EMRA.

J gave up 3 bases and V 0 bases, and 2 bases lay outside the gene matches. Germline assignment: CDR1 MNHNY and CDR2 SVGAGI (reference sequence). The CDR3 contains 15 residues. A 5'RACE reaction primed in the constant segment made cDNA libraries of TCR alpha and TCR beta, and these carried sample barcodes and UMIs. TCRdb independently ran MiXCR on the 5' RACE reads; one entry per CDR3 protein. The data contain 75,000 to 95,000 distinct CDR3 sequences, roughly 15% of them singletons. Specimen: PBMCs or a T cell subset sorted from them (not recorded which). The clonotype comes from a man aged 18 to 30 who had mild COVID-19 (a few samples of this study predate the infection). Cell type and time point are not known. The chain uses TRBV6-6 and TRBJ2-7; the match to TRBD2 covers 10 bases. The CDR3 protein is CASSYSRLAGYEQYV. The CDR3 DNA follows: TGTGCCAGCAGTTACTCGAGACTAGCGGGCTACGAGCAGTACGTC.